One and the same sample provided the 7 T cell receptor beta chains below, sequenced in a study of OX40 agonist ivuxolimab in advanced cancers. Library preparation employed the immunoSEQ multiplex PCR assay. The table was pulled from immuneACCESS by TCRdb, which kept in-frame rearrangements only. Such tables lose some clones; where checked, under half of the loss comes from unresolved V genes, and the rest has no known cause. For this sample the table gives under 20,000 clones, of which approximately 83% were detected only once. The ten top clones hold about an eighth of the sample. The specimen comprised CD4+ or CD8+ T cells sorted from blood, sampled in a trial of the OX40 agonist ivuxolimab. The receptor source for this set is an adult with an advanced solid tumor such as melanoma, head and neck, liver or kidney cancer.

The sample holds a few counts of this clone. The chain recombines TRBV5-1 with TRBJ2-1; possibly TRBD2 for D (7 bases). CDR3 size: 14 residues. Trimming pared 7 bases from V and 8 bases from J, leaving 19 bases between. Germline V lookup: CDR1 SGHRS, CDR2 YFSETQ. This CDR3 is CASRKGGAVDEQFF. As DNA, the CDR3 is TGCGCCAGCCGAAAGGGGGGGGCCGTAGATGAGCAGTTCTTC.

The chain links TRBV14 to TRBJ2-5; D possibly corresponds to TRBD2 (6 bases). With 1 base removed from V and 6 bases from J, the gap between germline ends came to 12 bases. The CDR3 is 14 residues long. Germline values: CDR1 SGHDN, CDR2 FVKESK. The CDR3 DNA reads TGTGCCAGCAGCCAAGGAAAGGGAGGTCAGACCCAGTACTTC. As protein: CASSQGKGGQTQYF.

The rearrangement joins TRBV7-2 to TRBJ1-4; 11 bases line up with TRBD1. Germline V gene sequence: CDR1 SGHTA, CDR2 FQGNSA. CDR3 size: 15 residues. V shed 6 bases and J 7 bases; nucleotides not matched to a gene: 7. Here the CDR3 reads CASRLHGTGGEKLFF. Written as DNA, the CDR3 is TGTGCCAGCAGACTTCATGGGACAGGGGGTGAAAAACTGTTTTTT.

This clone was observed a few times. This chain links TRBV9 with TRBJ2-1, with 11 bases lining up with TRBD2. J gave up 7 bases and V 3 bases, and 12 bases lay outside the gene matches. The CDR3 extends over 17 amino acids. The germline CDR1 and CDR2 sequences are SGDLS and YYNGEE. The CDR3 DNA reads TGTGCCAGCAGCGCCGTTCTGTCGGGACTAGCGGCGAATGAGCAGTTCTTC. Translation: CASSAVLSGLAANEQFF. The variable domain in full, with the rest retrieved from reference TRBV9 and TRBJ2-1, is DSGVTQTPKHLITATGQRVTLRCSPRSGDLSVYWYQQSLDQGLQFLIQYYNGEERAKGNILERFSAQQFPDLHSELNLSSLELGDSALYFCASSAVLSGLAANEQFFGPGTRLTVL.

Only one count was recorded for this clone. At one boundary the junction diverges from the germline segment, which might be a read error. The V call is TRBV6-1, the J call TRBJ2-2, with D perhaps matching TRBD2 (6 bases). CDR1 is MNHNS, CDR2 SASEGT, per germline. This CDR3 has 16 residues. CDR3 region: CASREGTGVHTGELFF. The DNA of the CDR3 is TGTGCCAGCAGGGAAGGGACGGGGGTGCACACCGGGGAGCTGTTTTTT.

The chain employs TRBV27 and TRBJ2-3; D remains unclear. CDR1 and CDR2 from the germline V gene are MNHEY and SMNVEV (reference sequence). V was cut by 0 bases and J by 3 bases, with 4 bases left in between. The CDR3 spans 13 residues. The CDR3 here is CASSLSLTDTQYF. CDR3 bases: TGTGCCAGCAGTTTATCCCTGACAGATACGCAGTATTTT.

J is TRBJ2-7 and V is TRBV5-1; maybe TRBD1 (6 bases). Germline lookup yields CDR1 SGHRS and CDR2 YFSETQ. Trimming removed 2 bases from V and 3 bases from J, with 12 bases in between. The CDR3 has 14 amino acids. CDR3 protein: CASSFTGIGYEQYF. In nucleotides, the CDR3 is TGCGCCAGCAGCTTCACAGGGATAGGCTACGAGCAGTACTTC.